This T cell receptor beta chain is drawn from a study of blood T cell repertoires in COVID-19. Study details: The samples span acute and convalescent COVID-19 from the United States, Italy and Spain. The cDNA or gDNA used as material had been derived from T cells, B-cell-depleted T cells, or PBMCs.

The V segment lost 1 base and the J segment 9 bases; nucleotides outside the gene matches: 6. CDR1 and CDR2 from the germline V gene are SGHTA and FQGNSA. The CDR3 consists of 15 residues. Per the study methods: Using reference gene primer amplification, nucleated cell counts were estimated. Using immunoSEQ multiplex PCR, the repertoire was profiled, and TCRdb retains in-frame clones only, with some absent. The D gene and trimming were derived from the DNA, and the V and J assignments and clone size from that table. The sample includes tens of thousands of clones, roughly 80% of them seen just once. The material sequenced was peripheral blood. This clonotype originated in a human donor in a cohort sampled during active COVID-19. The chain links TRBV7-2 to TRBJ1-6; TRBD1 matches at 7 bases. The DNA for the CDR3 is TGTGCCAGCAGCTTAGATAGGGGGCGCGGTTCACCCCTCCACTTT. This codes for CASSLDRGRGSPLHF.